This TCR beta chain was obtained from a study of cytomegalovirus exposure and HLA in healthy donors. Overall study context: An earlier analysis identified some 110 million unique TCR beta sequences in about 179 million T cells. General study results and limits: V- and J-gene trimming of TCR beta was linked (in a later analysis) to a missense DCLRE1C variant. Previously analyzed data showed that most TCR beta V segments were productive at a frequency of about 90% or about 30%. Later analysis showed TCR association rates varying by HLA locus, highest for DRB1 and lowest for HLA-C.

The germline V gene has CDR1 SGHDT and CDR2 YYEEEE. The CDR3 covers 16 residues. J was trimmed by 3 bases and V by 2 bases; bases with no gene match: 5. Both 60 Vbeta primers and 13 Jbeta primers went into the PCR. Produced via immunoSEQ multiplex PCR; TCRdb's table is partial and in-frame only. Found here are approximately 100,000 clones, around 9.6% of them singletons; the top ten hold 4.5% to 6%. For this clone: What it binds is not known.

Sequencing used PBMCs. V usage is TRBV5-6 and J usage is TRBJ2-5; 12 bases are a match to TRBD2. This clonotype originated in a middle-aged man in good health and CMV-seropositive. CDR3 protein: CASSFLAGGLEETQYF. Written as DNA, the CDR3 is TGTGCCAGCAGCTTCCTAGCGGGAGGGCTTGAAGAGACCCAGTACTTC.